The TCR beta chain under discussion was sequenced for a study of spatial heterogeneity in lung cancer. Background on the study: The count of detected beta-chain sequences consistently exceeded that of alpha-chain sequences.

Many counts were recorded for this clonotype. The CDR3 has 13 residues. The V gene lost 7 bases and the J gene lost 5 bases, with 14 bases spanning the gap. In germline, CDR1 is SGHTA, CDR2 FQGNSA. Unique molecular identifiers tagged every individual TCR cDNA molecule. In TCRdb, the 5' RACE reads were re-called with MiXCR into one record per CDR3 protein. The table shows approximately 49,000 distinct CDR3 sequences, with roughly 5.2% occurring only once. Time point reported: sample taken at primary tumor resection. Samples were donated by 72 untreated early-stage non-small cell lung cancer patients. Unsorted samples of tumor, nontumor lung or frozen PBMC had their whole RNA sequenced.

The sequencing used PBMCs, collected at surgery. The chain carries TRBV7-2 and TRBJ2-5, with D possibly matching TRBD2 (6 bases). This receptor was identified in a male donor with early-stage non-small cell lung cancer. CDR3 sequence reads: CASTYRSGETQYF. The CDR3 region has the DNA TGTGCCAGCACCTATCGAAGCGGGGAGACCCAGTACTTC.